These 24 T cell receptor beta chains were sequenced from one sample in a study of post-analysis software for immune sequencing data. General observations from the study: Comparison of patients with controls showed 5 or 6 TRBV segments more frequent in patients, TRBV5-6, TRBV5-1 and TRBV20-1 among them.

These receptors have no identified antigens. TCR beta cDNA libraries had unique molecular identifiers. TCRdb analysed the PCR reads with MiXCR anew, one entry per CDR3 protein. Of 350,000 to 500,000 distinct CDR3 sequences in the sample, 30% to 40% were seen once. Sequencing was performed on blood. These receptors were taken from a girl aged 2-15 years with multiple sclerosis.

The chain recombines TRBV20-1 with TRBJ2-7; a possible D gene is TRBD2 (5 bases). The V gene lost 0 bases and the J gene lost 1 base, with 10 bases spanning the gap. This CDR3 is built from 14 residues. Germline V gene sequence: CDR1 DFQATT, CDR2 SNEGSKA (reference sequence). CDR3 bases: TGCAGTGCTAGAGACCCGCGGACTTCCTACGAGCAGTACTTC. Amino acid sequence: CSARDPRTSYEQYF.

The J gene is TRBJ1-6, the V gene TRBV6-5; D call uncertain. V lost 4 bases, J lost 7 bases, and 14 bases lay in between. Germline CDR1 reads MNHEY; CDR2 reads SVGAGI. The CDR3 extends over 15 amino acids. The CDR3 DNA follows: TGTGCCAGCAGTTTACCTCCGTCACAGAATTCACCCCTCCACTTT. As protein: CASSLPPSQNSPLHF.

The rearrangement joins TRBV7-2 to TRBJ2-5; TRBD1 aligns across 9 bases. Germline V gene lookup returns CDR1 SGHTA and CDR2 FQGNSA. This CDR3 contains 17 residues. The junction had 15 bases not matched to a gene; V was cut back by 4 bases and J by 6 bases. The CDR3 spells CASSSGMDRGIEKTQYF. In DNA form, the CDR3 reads TGTGCCAGCAGCTCGGGGATGGACAGGGGAATTGAGAAGACCCAGTACTTC.

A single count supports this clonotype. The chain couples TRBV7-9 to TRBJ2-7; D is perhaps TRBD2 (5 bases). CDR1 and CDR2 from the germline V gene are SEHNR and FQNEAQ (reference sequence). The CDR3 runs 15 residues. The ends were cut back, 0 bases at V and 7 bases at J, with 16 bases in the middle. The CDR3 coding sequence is TGTGCCAGCAGCTTAGCTAGCGTCTCCCACAATGAGCAGTACTTC. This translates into CASSLASVSHNEQYF.

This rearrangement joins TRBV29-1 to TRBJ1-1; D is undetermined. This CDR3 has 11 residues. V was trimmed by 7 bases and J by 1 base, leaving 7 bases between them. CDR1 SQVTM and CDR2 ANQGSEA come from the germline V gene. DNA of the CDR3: TGCAGCGCTTTCTGGAACACTGAAGCTTTCTTT. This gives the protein CSAFWNTEAFF.

The CDR3 spells CASSLEPSFSGYTF. The DNA of the CDR3 is TGTGCCAGCAGCTTAGAGCCTTCCTTCTCTGGCTACACCTTC. The chain employs TRBV7-2 and TRBJ1-2, with D uncertain. With 1 base removed from V and 7 bases from J, the gap between germline ends came to 13 bases. This CDR3 has 14 residues. CDR1 is SGHTA and CDR2 is FQGNSA in the germline V gene.

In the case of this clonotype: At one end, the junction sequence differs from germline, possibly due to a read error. The CDR3 protein is CASRGRRSSYNGQFF. As DNA, the CDR3 is TGCGCCAGCCGAGGGCGTCGAAGCTCCTACAATGGGCAGTTCTTC. The genes are TRBV5-1 and TRBJ2-1; D perhaps matches TRBD2 (5 bases). This CDR3 is built from 15 residues. Per the germline V gene, CDR1 is SGHRS and CDR2 is YFSETQ.

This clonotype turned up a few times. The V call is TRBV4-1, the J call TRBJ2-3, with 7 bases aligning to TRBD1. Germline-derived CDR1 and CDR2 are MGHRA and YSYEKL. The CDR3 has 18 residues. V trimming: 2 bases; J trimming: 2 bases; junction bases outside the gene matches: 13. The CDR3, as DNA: TGCGCCAGCAGCCAACGCCTCCCGGGACAGCAGATCACAGATACGCAGTATTTT. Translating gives CASSQRLPGQQITDTQYF.

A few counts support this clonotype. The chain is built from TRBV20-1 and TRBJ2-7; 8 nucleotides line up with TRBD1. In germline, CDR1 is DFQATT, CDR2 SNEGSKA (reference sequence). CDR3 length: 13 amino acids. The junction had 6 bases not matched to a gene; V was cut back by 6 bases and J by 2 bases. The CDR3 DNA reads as TGCAGTGCGACGGACAGGGCGCCCTACGAGCAGTACTTC. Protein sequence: CSATDRAPYEQYF.

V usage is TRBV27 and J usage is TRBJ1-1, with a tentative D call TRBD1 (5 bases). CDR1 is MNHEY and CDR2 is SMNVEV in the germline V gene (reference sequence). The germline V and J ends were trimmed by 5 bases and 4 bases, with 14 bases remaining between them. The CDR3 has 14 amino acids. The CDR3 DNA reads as TGTGCCAGCAGTATAAGGGGTACGGGCACTGAAGCTTTCTTT. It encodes CASSIRGTGTEAFF.

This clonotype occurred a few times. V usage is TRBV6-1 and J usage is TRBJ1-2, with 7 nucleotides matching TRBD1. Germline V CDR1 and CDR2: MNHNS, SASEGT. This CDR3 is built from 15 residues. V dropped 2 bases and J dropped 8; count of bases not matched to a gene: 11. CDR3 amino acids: CASSEYRPDREGYTF. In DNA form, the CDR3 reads TGTGCCAGCAGTGAATACCGCCCCGACAGGGAAGGCTACACCTTC.

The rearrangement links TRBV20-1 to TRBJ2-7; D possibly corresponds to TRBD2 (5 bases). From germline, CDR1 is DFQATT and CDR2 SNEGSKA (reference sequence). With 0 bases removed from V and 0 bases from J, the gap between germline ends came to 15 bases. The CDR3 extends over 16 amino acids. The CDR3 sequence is CSARERAGVFSYEQYF. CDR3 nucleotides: TGCAGTGCTAGAGAGCGGGCCGGGGTGTTCTCCTACGAGCAGTACTTC.

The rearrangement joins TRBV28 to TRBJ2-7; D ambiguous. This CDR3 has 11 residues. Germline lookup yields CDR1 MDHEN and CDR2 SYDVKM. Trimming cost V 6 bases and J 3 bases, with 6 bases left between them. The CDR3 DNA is TGTGCCAGCAGGGGATACTACGAGCAGTACTTC. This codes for CASRGYYEQYF.

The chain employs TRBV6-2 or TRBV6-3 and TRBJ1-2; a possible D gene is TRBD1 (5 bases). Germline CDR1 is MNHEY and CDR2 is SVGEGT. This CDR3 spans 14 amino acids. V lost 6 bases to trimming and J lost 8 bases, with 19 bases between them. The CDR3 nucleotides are TGTGCCAGCAGGTACGAGGGACCGCGGGGAGGCTACACCTTC. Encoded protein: CASRYEGPRGGYTF.

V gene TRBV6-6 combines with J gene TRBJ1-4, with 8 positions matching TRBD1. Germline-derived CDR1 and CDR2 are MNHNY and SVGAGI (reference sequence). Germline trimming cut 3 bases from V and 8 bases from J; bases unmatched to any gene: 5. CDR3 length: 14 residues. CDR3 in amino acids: CASSYAGGGEKLFF. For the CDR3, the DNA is TGTGCCAGCAGTTATGCAGGGGGCGGCGAAAAACTGTTTTTT.

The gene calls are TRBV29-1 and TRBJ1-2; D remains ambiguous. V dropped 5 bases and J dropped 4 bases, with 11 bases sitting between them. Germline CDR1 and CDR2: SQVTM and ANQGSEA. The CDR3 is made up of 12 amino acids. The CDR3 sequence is CSVRTNFYGYTF. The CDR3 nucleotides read TGCAGCGTTCGTACTAACTTCTATGGCTACACCTTC.

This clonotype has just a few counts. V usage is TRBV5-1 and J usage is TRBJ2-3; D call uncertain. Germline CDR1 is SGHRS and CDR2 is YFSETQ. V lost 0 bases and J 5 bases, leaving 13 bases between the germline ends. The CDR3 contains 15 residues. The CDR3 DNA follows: TGCGCCAGCAGCTTGGCCCCGCAGGTCGGAGATACGCAGTATTTT. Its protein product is CASSLAPQVGDTQYF. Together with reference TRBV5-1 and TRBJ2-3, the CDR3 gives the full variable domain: KAGVTQTPRYLIKTRGQQVTLSCSPISGHRSVSWYQQTPGQGLQFLFEYFSETQRNKGNFPGRFSGRQFSNSRSEMNVSTLELGDSALYLCASSLAPQVGDTQYFGPGTRLTVL.

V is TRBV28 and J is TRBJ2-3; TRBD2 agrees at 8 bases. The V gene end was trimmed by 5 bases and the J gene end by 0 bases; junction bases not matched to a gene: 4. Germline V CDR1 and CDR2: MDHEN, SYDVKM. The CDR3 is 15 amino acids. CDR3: CASSRAGDSTDTQYF. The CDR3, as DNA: TGTGCCAGCAGTCGAGCGGGGGATAGCACAGATACGCAGTATTTT.

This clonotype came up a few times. CDR3 residues: CASSKLDSGANVLTF. CDR3 in DNA: TGTGCCAGCAGTAAGTTGGATTCTGGGGCCAACGTCCTGACTTTC. This chain uses TRBV2 with TRBJ2-6; D uncertain. The CDR3 is made up of 15 amino acids. The V end lost 5 bases, the J end lost 1 base, and 9 bases lay between the germline ends. The germline V gene encodes CDR1 SNHLY and CDR2 FYNNEI.

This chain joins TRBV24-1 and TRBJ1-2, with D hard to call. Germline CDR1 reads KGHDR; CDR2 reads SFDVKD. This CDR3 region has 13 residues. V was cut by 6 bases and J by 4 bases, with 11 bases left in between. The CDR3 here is CATSRDTRYGYTF. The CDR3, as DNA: TGTGCCACCAGTCGAGATACCCGCTATGGCTACACCTTC.

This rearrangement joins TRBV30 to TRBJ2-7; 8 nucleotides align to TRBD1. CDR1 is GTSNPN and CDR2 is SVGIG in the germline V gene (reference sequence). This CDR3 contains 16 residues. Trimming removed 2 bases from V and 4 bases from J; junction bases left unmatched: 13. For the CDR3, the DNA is TGTGCCTGGAGTACGACTAGACAGGGGAGGCTGTACGAGCAGTACTTC. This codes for CAWSTTRQGRLYEQYF. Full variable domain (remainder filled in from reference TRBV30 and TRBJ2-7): SQTIHQWPATLVQPVGSPLSLECTVEGTSNPNLYWYRQAAGRGLQLLFYSVGIGQISSEVPQNLSASRPQDRQFILSSKKLLLSDSGFYLCAWSTTRQGRLYEQYFGPGTRLTVT.

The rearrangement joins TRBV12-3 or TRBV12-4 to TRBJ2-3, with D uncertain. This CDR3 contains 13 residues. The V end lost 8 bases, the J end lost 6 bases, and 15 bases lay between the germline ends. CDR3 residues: CASSTSRSDTQYF. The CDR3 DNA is TGTGCCAGCTCCACCTCCCGTTCGGATACGCAGTATTTT.

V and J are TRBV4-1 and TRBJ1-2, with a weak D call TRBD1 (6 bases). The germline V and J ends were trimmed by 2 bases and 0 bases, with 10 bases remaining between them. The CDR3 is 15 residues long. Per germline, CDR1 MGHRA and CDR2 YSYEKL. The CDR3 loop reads CASSQLDRSNYGYTF. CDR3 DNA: TGCGCCAGCAGCCAACTGGACAGATCTAACTATGGCTACACCTTC.

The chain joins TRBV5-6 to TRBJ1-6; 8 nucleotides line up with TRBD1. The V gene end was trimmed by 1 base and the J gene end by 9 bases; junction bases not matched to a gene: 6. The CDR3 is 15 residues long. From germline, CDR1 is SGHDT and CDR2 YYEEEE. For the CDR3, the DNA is TGTGCCAGCAGCTTGCCAGGGACAGGAGGTTCACCCCTCCACTTT. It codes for CASSLPGTGGSPLHF.